The sequence of this T cell receptor (beta chain) was determined in a study of blood T cell repertoires in COVID-19. Across the study: Samples of COVID-19 (acute and convalescent) were obtained from the United States, Italy and Spain.

Germline values: CDR1 SEHNR, CDR2 FQNEAQ (reference sequence). The ends were cut back, 5 bases at V and 5 bases at J, with 9 bases in the middle. This CDR3 has 12 amino acids. On this clone itself: Other nucleotide sequences from this sample produce the same CDR3.

The participants were between about 18 and 89 years old and came from fewer than 25 US areas. Cohort allocation depended upon clinical history that participants reported. In the study's own analysis: Scientists estimated how many nucleated cells there were by amplifying reference gene primers. Some clones are missing from TCRdb's copy, which holds only in-frame ones; the method was immunoSEQ multiplex PCR. The V and J calls and clone size come from that table; D and trimming were worked out from the DNA. The data hold under 200,000 clones, with roughly 82% observed a single time. The rearrangement links TRBV7-9 to TRBJ1-1; D possibly corresponds to TRBD1 (5 bases). Sequencing used PBMCs or T cells enriched from blood (not recorded which). The TCR comes from a man in his forties with acute COVID-19. The CDR3 region is CASSPGGTEAFF. In DNA, the CDR3 is TGTGCCAGCAGCCCGGGGGGAACTGAAGCTTTCTTT.